This TCR beta chain is drawn from a study of cytomegalovirus exposure and HLA in healthy donors. Across the whole study: The same platform as the roughly 700 first-cohort repertoires was used for the 130 or so validation repertoires, a later analysis reported. Study findings and constraints: A few CMV-associated chains were confirmed in vitro to be specific for CMV antigens.

Worth noting for this clone: Antigen unknown.

The assay was immunoSEQ multiplex PCR, and TCRdb's table has in-frame clones only and misses some. This table holds 100,000 to 150,000 clones, roughly 89% found once. The V gene's germline CDR1 is MDHEN and CDR2 SYDVKM. V lost 3 bases to trimming and J lost 4 bases, with 9 bases between them. The CDR3 contains 14 residues. This receptor was identified in a woman younger than 35 in good health and CMV-seronegative. The chain is built from TRBV28 and TRBJ1-4, with D tentatively TRBD1 (5 bases). The sample was PBMCs. CDR3 in amino acids: CASSFRQYNEKLFF. The CDR3 DNA sequence: TGTGCCAGCAGTTTTCGACAGTATAATGAAAAACTGTTTTTT. Filled out from reference TRBV28 and TRBJ1-4, the complete variable domain reads DVKVTQSSRYLVKRTGEKVFLECVQDMDHENMFWYRQDPGLGLRLIYFSYDVKMKEKGDIPEGYSVSREKKERFSLILESASTNQTSMYLCASSFRQYNEKLFFGSGTQLSVL.